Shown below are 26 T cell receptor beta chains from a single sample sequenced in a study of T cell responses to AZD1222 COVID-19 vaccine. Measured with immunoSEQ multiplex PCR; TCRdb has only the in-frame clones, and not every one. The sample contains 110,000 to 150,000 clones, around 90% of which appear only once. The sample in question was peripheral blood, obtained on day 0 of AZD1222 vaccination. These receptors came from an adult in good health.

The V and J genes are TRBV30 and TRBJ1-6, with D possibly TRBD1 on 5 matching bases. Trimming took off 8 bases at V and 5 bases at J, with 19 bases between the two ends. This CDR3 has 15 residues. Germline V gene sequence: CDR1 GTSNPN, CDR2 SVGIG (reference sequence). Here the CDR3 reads CAMGEGGINNSPLHF. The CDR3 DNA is TGTGCCATGGGGGAGGGAGGAATCAATAATTCACCCCTCCACTTT.

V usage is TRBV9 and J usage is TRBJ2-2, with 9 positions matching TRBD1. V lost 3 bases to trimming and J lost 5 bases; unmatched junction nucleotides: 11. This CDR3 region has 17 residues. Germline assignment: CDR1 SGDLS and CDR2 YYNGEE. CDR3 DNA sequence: TGTGCCAGCAGCGCTCCGGGACAGGGAAGAAGGACCGGGGAGCTGTTTTTT. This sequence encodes CASSAPGQGRRTGELFF.

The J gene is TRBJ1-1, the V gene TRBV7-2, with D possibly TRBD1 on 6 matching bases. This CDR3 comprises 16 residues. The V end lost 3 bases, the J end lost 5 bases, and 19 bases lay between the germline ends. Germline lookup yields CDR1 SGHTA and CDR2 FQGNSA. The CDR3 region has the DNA TGTGCCAGCAGCTTTTACAGGGAAGGGGGTAGAACTGAAGCTTTCTTT. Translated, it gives CASSFYREGGRTEAFF.

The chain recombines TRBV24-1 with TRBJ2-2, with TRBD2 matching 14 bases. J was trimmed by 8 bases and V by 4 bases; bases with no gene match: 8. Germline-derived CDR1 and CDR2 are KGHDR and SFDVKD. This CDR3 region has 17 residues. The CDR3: CATSDLTSGRARGELFF. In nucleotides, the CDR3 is TGTGCCACCAGTGACCTGACTAGCGGGAGGGCCCGGGGGGAGCTGTTTTTT.

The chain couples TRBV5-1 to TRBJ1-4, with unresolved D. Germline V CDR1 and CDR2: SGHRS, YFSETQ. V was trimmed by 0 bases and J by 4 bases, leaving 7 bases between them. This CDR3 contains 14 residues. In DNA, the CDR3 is TGCGCCAGCAGCTTGGACGGCGTTAATGAAAAACTGTTTTTT. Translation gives CASSLDGVNEKLFF.

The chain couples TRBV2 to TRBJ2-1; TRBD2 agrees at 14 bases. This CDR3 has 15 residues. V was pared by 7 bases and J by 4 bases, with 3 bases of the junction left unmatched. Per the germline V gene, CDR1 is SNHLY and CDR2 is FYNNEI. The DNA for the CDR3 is TGTGCCAGCACGAGGACTAGCGGGGGGTACAATGAGCAGTTCTTC. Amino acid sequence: CASTRTSGGYNEQFF.

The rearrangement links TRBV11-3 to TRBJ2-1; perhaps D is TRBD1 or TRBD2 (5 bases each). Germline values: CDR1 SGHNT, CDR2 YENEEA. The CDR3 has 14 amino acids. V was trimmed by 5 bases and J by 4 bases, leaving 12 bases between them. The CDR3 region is CASSRTGTYNEQFF. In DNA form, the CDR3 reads TGTGCCAGCAGCCGAACCGGGACGTACAATGAGCAGTTCTTC.

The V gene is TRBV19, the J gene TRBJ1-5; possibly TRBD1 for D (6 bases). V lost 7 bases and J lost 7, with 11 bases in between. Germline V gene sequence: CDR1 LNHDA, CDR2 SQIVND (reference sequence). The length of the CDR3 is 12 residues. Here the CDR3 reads CASMSRGQPQHF. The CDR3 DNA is TGTGCCAGTATGTCCAGGGGACAGCCCCAGCATTTT.

This CDR3 reads CASSLTYGSDEQFF. CDR3 DNA: TGTGCCAGCAGCTTAACGTACGGATCGGACGAGCAGTTCTTC. This sequence joins TRBV5-8 and TRBJ2-1, with D unclear. The CDR3 spans 14 residues. Trimming cost V 2 bases and J 10 bases, with 16 bases left between them. Germline loops: CDR1 SGHTS, CDR2 YDEGEE.

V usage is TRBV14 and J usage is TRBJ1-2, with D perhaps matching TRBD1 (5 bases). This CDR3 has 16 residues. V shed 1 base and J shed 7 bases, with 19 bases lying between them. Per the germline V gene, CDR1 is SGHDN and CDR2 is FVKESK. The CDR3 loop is CASSQAVGPLGTGYTF. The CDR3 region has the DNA TGTGCCAGCAGCCAAGCCGTCGGACCGCTGGGGACTGGCTACACCTTC.

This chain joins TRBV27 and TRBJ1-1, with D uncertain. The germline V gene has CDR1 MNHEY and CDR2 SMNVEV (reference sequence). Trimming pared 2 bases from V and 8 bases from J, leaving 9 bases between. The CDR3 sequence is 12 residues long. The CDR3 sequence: CASSLVLAEAFF. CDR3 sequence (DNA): TGTGCCAGCAGTTTAGTTTTGGCAGAAGCTTTCTTT.

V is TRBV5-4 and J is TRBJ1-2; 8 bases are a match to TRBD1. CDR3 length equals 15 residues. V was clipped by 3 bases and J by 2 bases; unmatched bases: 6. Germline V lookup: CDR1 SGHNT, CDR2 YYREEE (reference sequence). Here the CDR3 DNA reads TGTGCCAGCAGCTACTTTACAGGGGGGAACTATGGCTACACCTTC. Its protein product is CASSYFTGGNYGYTF.

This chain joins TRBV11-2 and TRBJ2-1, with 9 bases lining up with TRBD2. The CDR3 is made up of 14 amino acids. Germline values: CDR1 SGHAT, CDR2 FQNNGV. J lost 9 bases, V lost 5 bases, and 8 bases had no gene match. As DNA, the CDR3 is TGTGCCAGCAGCACGGATAGCGGGAGCACTGAGCAGTTCTTC. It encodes CASSTDSGSTEQFF.

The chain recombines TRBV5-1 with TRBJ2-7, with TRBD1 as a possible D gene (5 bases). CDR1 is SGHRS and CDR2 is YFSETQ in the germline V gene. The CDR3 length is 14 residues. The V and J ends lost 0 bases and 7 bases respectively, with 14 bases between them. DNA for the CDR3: TGCGCCAGCAGCTTGGCTCAGGGAAAACAAGAGCAGTACTTC. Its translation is CASSLAQGKQEQYF.

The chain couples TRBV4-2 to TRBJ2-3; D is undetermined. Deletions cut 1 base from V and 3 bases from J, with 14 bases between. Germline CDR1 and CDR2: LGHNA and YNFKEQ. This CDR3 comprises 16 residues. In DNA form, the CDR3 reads TGTGCCAGCAGCCAAGCTAACGGGTTTCGAACAGATACGCAGTATTTT. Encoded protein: CASSQANGFRTDTQYF.

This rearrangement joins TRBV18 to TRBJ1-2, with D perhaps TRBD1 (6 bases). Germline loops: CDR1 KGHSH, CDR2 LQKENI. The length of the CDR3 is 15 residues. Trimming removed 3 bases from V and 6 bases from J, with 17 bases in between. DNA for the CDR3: TGTGCCAGCTCACCCTCCGACCGGGGGCGGCATGGCTACACCTTC. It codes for CASSPSDRGRHGYTF. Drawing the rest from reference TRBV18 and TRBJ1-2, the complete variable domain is NAGVMQNPRHLVRRRGQEARLRCSPMKGHSHVYWYRQLPEEGLKFMVYLQKENIIDESGMPKERFSAEFPKEGPSILRIQQVVRGDSAAYFCASSPSDRGRHGYTFGSGTRLTVV.

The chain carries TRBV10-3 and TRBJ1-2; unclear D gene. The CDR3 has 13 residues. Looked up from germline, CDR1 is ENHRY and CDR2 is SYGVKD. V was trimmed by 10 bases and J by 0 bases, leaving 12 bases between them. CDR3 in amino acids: CATAQKSNYGYTF. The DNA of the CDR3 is TGTGCCACCGCCCAGAAATCTAACTATGGCTACACCTTC.

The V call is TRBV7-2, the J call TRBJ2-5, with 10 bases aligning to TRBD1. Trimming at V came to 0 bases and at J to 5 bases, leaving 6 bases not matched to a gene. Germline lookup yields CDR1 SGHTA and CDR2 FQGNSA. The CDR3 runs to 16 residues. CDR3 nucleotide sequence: TGTGCCAGCAGCTTAGCGAATAGGACAGGGGGGGAGACCCAGTACTTC. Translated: CASSLANRTGGETQYF. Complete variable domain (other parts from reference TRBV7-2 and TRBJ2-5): GAGVSQSPSNKVTEKGKDVELRCDPISGHTALYWYRQSLGQGLEFLIYFQGNSAPDKSGLPSDRFSAERTGGSVSTLTIQRTQQEDSAVYLCASSLANRTGGETQYFGPGTRLLVL.

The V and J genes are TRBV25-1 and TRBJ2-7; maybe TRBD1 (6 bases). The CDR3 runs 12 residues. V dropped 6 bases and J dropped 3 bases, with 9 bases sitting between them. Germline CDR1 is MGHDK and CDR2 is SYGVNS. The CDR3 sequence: CASRGQIYEQYF. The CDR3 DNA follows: TGTGCCAGCAGAGGACAGATCTACGAGCAGTACTTC.

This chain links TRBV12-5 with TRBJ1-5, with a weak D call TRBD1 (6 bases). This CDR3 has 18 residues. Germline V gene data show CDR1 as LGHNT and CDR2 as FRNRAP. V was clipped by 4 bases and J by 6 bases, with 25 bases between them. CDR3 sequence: CASGSVVPGTRTGQPQHF. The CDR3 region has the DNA TGTGCTAGTGGTTCGGTAGTACCCGGGACAAGGACGGGTCAGCCCCAGCATTTT. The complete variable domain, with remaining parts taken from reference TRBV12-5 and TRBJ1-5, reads DARVTQTPRHKVTEMGQEVTMRCQPILGHNTVFWYRQTMMQGLELLAYFRNRAPLDDSGMPKDRFSAEMPDATLATLKIQPSEPRDSAVYFCASGSVVPGTRTGQPQHFGDGTRLSIL.

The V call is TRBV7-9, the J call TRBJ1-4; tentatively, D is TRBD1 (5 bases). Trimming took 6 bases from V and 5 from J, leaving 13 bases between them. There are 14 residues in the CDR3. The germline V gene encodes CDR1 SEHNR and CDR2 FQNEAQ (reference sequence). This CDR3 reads CASSPLGRNEKLFF. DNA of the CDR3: TGTGCCAGCAGTCCTTTGGGACGGAATGAAAAACTGTTTTTT.

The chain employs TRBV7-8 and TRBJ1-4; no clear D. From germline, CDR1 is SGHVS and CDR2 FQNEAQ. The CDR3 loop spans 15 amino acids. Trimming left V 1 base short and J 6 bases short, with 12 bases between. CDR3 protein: CASSLGARTDEKLFF. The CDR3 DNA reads TGTGCCAGCAGCTTAGGTGCGAGGACGGATGAAAAACTGTTTTTT.

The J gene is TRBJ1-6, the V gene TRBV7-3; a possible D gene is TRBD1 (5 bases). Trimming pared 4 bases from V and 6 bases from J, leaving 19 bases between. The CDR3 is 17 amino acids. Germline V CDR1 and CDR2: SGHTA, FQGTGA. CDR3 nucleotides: TGTGCCAGCAGCTACCCGGGACCCTTCGGGGGTAATTCACCCCTCCACTTT. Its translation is CASSYPGPFGGNSPLHF.

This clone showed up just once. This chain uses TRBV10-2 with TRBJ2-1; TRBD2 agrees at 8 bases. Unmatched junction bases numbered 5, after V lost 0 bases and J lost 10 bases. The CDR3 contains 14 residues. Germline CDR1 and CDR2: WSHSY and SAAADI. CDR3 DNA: TGCGCCAGCAGTGAGTCGCAAGCGGGAGACGAGCAGTTCTTC. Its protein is CASSESQAGDEQFF.

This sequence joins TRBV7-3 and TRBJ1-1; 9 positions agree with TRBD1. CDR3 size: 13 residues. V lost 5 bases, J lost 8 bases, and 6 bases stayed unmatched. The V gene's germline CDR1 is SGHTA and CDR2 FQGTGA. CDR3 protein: CASSVGQGSEAFF. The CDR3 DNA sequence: TGTGCCAGCAGCGTTGGACAGGGGTCGGAAGCTTTCTTT.

The CDR3 region is CSAGRGYGYTF. For the CDR3, the DNA is TGCAGTGCTGGAAGGGGCTATGGCTACACCTTC. The chain carries TRBV20-1 and TRBJ1-2, with D possibly being TRBD1 (5 bases). Germline loops: CDR1 DFQATT, CDR2 SNEGSKA (reference sequence). V lost 5 bases to trimming and J lost 4 bases, with 8 bases between them. The CDR3 is 11 residues long.